This T cell receptor beta chain originates from a study of CXCR3-negative and CXCR3-positive naive CD8 T cells. Findings and caveats of the study: Memory CD8+ T cell repertoires were far less diverse than both naive subsets. CD5 surface expression was similar among naive subsets, and TCR strength was estimated by inference from TRB CDR3 properties.

A remark on this clonotype: Its specificity is unknown.

Investigators sorted each CD8+ T cell subset in triplicate, taking around 290,000 cells each time. The germline V gene has CDR1 SEHNR and CDR2 FQNEAQ (reference sequence). This CDR3 comprises 17 residues. All TRB cDNA libraries came from 5' RACE performed with UMI labels. TCRdb re-called the 5' RACE reads and gives one entry per CDR3 protein, without DNA. The sample has 45,000 or so distinct CDR3 sequences; the top ten hold around a tenth. The V call is TRBV7-9, the J call TRBJ1-4. Source material: memory CD8+ T cells from blood. The TCR comes from a human donor in good health. Some clones in this sample may be carry-over from other donors' samples. CDR3 sequence: CASSSPPEAGRQEKLFF.